Listed below are T cell receptor beta chains from one sample, sequenced in a study of monozygotic twins with inflammatory bowel disease. TCRdb re-called the 5' RACE reads; one entry per CDR3 protein, DNA not given. This repertoire includes some 400,000 distinct CDR3 sequences. The sample taken for sequencing was blood. These receptors all come from a human donor with ulcerative colitis or Crohn's disease, or a healthy co-twin of an affected twin (not recorded which). Each CDR3 is given with its conserved first and last residue. Fields, in order: V gene, J gene, CDR3 protein.

V gene: TRBV19
J gene: TRBJ2-7
CDR3 protein: CASSIGLNYEQYF

V gene: TRBV7-2
J gene: TRBJ2-1
CDR3 protein: CASRREIANEQFF

V gene: TRBV5-4
J gene: TRBJ1-4
CDR3 protein: CASSLTGLGNEKLFF

V gene: TRBV5-1
J gene: TRBJ2-3
CDR3 protein: CASGQDTDTQYF

V gene: TRBV4-3
J gene: TRBJ2-2
CDR3 protein: CASSPTPAGSTGELFF

V gene: TRBV7-2
J gene: TRBJ1-3
CDR3 protein: CASSKQGAAGNTIYF

V gene: TRBV6-1
J gene: TRBJ2-7
CDR3 protein: CASSEWTYEQYF

V gene: TRBV29-1
J gene: TRBJ1-1
CDR3 protein: CSVRIQKKNTEAFF

V gene: TRBV7-2
J gene: TRBJ1-2
CDR3 protein: CASSLGGVMNGYTF

V gene: TRBV7-2
J gene: TRBJ2-3
CDR3 protein: CASSIRTSGVVDTQYF

V gene: TRBV20-1
J gene: TRBJ2-1
CDR3 protein: CSAGRAYNEQFF

V gene: TRBV5-1
J gene: TRBJ2-3
CDR3 protein: CASSLAPDRGRDTQYF

V gene: TRBV24-1
J gene: TRBJ1-2
CDR3 protein: CATSDPAGRTGGYGYTF

V gene: TRBV12-3/TRBV12-4
J gene: TRBJ2-7
CDR3 protein: CASSLGHEQYF

V gene: TRBV18
J gene: TRBJ2-7
CDR3 protein: CASSPPGMADEQYF

V gene: TRBV7-2
J gene: TRBJ2-2
CDR3 protein: CASSSQGGNTGELFF

V gene: TRBV29-1
J gene: TRBJ2-3
CDR3 protein: CSVGYSGSTDTQYF

V gene: TRBV20-1
J gene: TRBJ1-5
CDR3 protein: CSGQGEGNQPQHF

V gene: TRBV6-1
J gene: TRBJ1-5
CDR3 protein: CAEHKGASNQPQHF

V gene: TRBV5-4
J gene: TRBJ1-1
CDR3 protein: CASSPSDTEAFF

V gene: TRBV7-3
J gene: TRBJ1-1
CDR3 protein: CASSPADRDEAFF

V gene: TRBV5-6
J gene: TRBJ2-2
CDR3 protein: CASSPRGTTTGELFF

V gene: TRBV2
J gene: TRBJ1-5
CDR3 protein: CASSAQGGGNQPQHF

V gene: TRBV5-1
J gene: TRBJ2-7
CDR3 protein: CASSLRRESYEQYF

V gene: TRBV20-1
J gene: TRBJ1-2
CDR3 protein: CSARVGFGQGLDGYTF